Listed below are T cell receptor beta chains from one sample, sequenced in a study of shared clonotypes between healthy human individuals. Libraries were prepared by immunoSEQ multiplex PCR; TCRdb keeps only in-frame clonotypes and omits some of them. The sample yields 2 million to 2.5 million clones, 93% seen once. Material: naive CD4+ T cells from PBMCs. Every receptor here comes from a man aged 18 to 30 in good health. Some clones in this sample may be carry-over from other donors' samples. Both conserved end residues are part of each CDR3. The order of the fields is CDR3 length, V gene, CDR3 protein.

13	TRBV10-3	CATSRDTTHEQYF
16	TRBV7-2	CASSPGLAPSYNEQFF
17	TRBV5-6	CASSLAGTTSRADTQYF
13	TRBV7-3	CASSLVRGDEQFF
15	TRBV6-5	CASSLKATGTGELFF
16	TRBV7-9	CASRWSGRASTDTQYF
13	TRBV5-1	CASSYATWDGYTF
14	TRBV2	CASSNGRAGYEQYF
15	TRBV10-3	CAISDTGAGANVLTF
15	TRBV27	CASSFGRRLNTEAFF
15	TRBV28	CASSSFGQGYTEAFF
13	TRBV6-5	CASSYSTGGKLFF
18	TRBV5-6	CASSLRSYRSGINNEQFF
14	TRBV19	CASVGLSGANVLTF
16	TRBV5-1	CASSLAYSGRYNEQFF
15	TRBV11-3	CASSRQGASYNEQFF
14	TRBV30	CAWSVPAGGEKLFF
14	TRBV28	CASSPGTGGTEQYF
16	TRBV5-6	CASSFPGVGGTGELFF
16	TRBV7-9	CASWDRAVSGANVLTF
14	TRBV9	CASSGDMPHYGYTF
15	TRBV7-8	CASSLGTSGLYEQYF